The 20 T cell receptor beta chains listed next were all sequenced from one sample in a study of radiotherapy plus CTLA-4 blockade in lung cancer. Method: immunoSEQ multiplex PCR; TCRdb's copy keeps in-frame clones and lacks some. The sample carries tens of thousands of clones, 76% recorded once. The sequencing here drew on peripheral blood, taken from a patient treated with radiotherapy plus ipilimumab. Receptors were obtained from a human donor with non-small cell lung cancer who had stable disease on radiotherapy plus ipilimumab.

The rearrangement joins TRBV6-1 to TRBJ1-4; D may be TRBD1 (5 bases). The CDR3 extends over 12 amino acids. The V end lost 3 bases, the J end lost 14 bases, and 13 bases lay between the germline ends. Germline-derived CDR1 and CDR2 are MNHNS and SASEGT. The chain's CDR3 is CASSDWGTSLFF. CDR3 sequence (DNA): TGTGCCAGCAGTGATTGGGGGACGTCCCTGTTTTTT.

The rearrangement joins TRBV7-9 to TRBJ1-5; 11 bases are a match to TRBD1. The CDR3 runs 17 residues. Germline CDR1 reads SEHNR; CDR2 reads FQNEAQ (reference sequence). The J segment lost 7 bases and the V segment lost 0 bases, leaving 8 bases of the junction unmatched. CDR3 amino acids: CASSLAGGQGAFQPQHF. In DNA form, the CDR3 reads TGTGCCAGCAGCTTAGCGGGAGGACAGGGGGCTTTCCAGCCCCAGCATTTT.

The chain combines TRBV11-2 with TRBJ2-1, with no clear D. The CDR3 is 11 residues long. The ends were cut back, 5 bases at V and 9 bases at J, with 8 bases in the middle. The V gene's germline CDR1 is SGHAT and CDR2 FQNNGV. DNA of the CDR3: TGTGCCAGCAGCCTGTACGGTGAGCAGTTCTTC. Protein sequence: CASSLYGEQFF.

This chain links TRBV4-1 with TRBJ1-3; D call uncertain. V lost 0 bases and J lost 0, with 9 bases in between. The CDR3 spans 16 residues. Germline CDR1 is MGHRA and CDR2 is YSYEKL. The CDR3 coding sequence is TGCGCCAGCAGCCAAGATGGTCAGTCCTCTGGAAACACCATATATTTT. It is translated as CASSQDGQSSGNTIYF.

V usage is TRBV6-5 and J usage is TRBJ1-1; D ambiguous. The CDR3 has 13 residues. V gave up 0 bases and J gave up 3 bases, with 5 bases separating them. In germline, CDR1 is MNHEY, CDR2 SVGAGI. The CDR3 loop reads CASSYSGYTEAFF. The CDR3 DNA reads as TGTGCCAGCAGTTACTCGGGGTACACTGAAGCTTTCTTT.

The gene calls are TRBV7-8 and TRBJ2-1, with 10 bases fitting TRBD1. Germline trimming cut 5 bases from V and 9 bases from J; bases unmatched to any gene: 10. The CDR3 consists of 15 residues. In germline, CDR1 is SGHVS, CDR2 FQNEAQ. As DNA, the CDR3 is TGTGCCAGCAGCAACCGAGGGACAGGGGCAGGTGAGCAGTTCTTC. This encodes CASSNRGTGAGEQFF.

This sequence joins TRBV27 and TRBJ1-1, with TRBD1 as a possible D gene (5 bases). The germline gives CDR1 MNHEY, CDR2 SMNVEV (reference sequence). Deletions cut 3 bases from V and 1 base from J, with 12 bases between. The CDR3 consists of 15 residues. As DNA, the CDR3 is TGTGCCAGCAGTTTTCAGGGAGTAGGGAACACTGAAGCTTTCTTT. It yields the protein CASSFQGVGNTEAFF.

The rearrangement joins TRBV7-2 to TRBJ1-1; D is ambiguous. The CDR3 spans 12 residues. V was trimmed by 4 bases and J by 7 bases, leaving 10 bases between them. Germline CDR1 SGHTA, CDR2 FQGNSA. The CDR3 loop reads CASSSGPLEAFF. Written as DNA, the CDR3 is TGTGCCAGCAGCTCGGGTCCCCTTGAAGCTTTCTTT.

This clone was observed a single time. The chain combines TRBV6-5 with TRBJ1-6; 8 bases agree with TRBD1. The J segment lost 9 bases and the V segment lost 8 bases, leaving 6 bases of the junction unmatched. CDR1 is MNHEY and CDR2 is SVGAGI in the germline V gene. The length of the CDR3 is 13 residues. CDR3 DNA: TGTGCCAGCCTGACAGGGGTCGGTTCACCCCTCCACTTT. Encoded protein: CASLTGVGSPLHF.

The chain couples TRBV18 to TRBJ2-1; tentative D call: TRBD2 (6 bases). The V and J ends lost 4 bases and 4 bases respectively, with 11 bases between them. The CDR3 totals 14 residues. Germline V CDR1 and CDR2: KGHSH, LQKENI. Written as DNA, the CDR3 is TGTGCCAGCTCACGGGAGGACAATTACAATGAGCAGTTCTTC. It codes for CASSREDNYNEQFF.

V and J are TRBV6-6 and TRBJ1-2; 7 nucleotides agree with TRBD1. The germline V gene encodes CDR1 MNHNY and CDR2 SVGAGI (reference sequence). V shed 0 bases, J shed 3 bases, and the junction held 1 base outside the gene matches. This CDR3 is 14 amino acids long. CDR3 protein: CASSYSDRHYGYTF. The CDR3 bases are TGTGCCAGCAGTTACTCGGACAGGCACTATGGCTACACCTTC.

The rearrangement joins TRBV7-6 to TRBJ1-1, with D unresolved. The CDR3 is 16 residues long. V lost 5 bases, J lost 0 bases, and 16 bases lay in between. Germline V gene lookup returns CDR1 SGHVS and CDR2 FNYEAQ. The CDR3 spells CASSQTPGPMNTEAFF. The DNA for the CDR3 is TGTGCCAGCAGCCAAACTCCCGGGCCCATGAACACTGAAGCTTTCTTT.

Here the CDR3 reads CASSGGQPTWVDSPLHF. CDR3 in DNA: TGTGCCAGCAGTGGCGGACAGCCGACTTGGGTCGATTCACCCCTCCACTTT. The V and J genes are TRBV6-1 and TRBJ1-6; the D gene is possibly TRBD1 (6 bases). Trimming pared 4 bases from V and 8 bases from J, leaving 21 bases between. The length of the CDR3 is 17 residues. Germline V gives CDR1 MNHNS, CDR2 SASEGT.

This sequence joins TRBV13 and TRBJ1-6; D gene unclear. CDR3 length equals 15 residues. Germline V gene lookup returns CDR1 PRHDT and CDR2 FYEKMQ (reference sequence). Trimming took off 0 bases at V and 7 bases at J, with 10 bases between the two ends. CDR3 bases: TGTGCCAGCAGCTTAGGTAGGAGTGCGAATTCACCCCTCCACTTT. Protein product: CASSLGRSANSPLHF.

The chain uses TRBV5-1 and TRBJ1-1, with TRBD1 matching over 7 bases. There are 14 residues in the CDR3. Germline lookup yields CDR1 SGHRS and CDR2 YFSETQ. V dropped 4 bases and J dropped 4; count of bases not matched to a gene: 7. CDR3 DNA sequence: TGCGCCAGCAGCGTGGGACAGCCATCCACTGAAGCTTTCTTT. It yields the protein CASSVGQPSTEAFF. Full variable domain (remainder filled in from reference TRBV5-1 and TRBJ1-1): KAGVTQTPRYLIKTRGQQVTLSCSPISGHRSVSWYQQTPGQGLQFLFEYFSETQRNKGNFPGRFSGRQFSNSRSEMNVSTLELGDSALYLCASSVGQPSTEAFFGQGTRLTVV.

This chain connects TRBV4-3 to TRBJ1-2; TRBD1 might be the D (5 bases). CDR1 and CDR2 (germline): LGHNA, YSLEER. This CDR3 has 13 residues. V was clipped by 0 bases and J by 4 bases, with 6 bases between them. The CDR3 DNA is TGCGCCAGCAGCCAAGATGGGACCTATGGCTACACCTTC. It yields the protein CASSQDGTYGYTF.

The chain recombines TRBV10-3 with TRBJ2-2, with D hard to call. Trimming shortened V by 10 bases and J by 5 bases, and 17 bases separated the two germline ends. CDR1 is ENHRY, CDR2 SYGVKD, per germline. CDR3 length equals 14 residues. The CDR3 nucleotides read TGTGCCACCGTAGGAGTAAGCTCTACCGGGGAGCTGTTTTTT. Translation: CATVGVSSTGELFF.

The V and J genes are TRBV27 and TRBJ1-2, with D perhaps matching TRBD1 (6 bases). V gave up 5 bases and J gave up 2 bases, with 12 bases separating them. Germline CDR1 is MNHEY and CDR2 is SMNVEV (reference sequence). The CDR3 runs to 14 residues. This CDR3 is CASSPFQGNYGYTF. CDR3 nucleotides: TGTGCCAGCAGTCCTTTTCAGGGGAACTATGGCTACACCTTC.

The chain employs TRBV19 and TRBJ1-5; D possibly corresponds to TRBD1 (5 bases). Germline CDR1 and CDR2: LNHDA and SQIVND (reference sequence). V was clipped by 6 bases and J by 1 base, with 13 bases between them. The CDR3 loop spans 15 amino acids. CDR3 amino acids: CASRDPGGSNQPQHF. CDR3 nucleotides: TGTGCCAGTAGGGATCCGGGGGGGAGCAATCAGCCCCAGCATTTT.

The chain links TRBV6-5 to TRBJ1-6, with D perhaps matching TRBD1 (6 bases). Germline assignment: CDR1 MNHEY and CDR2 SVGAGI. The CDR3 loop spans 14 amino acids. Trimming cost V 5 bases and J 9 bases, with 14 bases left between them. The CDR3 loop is CASSTRGQGSPLHF. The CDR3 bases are TGTGCCAGCAGTACCCGGGGGCAGGGTTCACCCCTCCACTTT.